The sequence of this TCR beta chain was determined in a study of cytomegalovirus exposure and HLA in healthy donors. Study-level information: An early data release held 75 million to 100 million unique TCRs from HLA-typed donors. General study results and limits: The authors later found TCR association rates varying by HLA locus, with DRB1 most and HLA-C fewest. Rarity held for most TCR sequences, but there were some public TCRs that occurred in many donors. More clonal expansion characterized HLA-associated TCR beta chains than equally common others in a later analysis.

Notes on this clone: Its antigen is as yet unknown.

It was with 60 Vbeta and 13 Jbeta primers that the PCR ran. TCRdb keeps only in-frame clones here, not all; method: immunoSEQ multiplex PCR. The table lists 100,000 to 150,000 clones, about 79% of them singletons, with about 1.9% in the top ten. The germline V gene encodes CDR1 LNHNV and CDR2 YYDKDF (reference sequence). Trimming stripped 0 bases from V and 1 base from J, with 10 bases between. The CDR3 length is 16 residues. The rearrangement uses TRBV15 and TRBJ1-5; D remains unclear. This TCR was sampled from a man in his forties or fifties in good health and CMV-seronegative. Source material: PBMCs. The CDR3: CATSRDPGLSNQPQHF. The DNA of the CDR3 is TGTGCCACCAGCAGAGATCCGGGGTTGAGCAATCAGCCCCAGCATTTT.